This T cell receptor beta chain was sequenced in a study of control samples from healthy donors and cancer patients. This CDR3 region has 15 residues. The ends lost 2 bases at V and 0 bases at J; junction bases unmatched: 4. From germline, CDR1 is SEHNR and CDR2 FQNEAQ (reference sequence). Libraries were prepared by immunoSEQ multiplex PCR; TCRdb keeps only in-frame clonotypes and omits some of them. The sample holds 110,000 or so clones, more than 70% seen once. The chain uses TRBV7-9 and TRBJ2-7, with TRBD1 matching 7 bases. The source of this sequence is a man over 45 in good health. The sequencing input was blood. CDR3 protein: CASSLTRDSSYEQYF. The CDR3 nucleotides read TGTGCCAGCAGCTTAACCCGGGACAGCTCCTACGAGCAGTACTTC. Full variable domain (outside the CDR3, taken from reference TRBV7-9 and TRBJ2-7): DTGVSQNPRHKITKRGQNVTFRCDPISEHNRLYWYRQTLGQGPEFLTYFQNEAQLEKSRLLSDRFSAERPKGSFSTLEIQRTEQGDSAMYLCASSLTRDSSYEQYFGPGTRLTVT.